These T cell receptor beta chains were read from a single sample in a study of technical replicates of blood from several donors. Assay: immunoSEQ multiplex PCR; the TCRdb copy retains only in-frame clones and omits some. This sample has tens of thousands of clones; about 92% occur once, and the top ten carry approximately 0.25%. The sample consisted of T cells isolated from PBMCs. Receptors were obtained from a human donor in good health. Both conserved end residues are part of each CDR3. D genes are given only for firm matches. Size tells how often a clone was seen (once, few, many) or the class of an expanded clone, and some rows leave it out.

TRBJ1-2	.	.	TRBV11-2	TGTGCCAGCAGCTTAGAAGGGGGAGTCCTTAACTATGGCTACACCTTC	CASSLEGGVLNYGYTF
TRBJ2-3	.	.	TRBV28	TGTGCCAGCAGTTTTGGTGGAGATTCAGATACGCAGTATTTT	CASSFGGDSDTQYF
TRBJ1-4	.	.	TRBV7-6	TGTGCCAGCAGCCCCATCGCGGAGGGAGGGGATGAAAAACTGTTTTTT	CASSPIAEGGDEKLFF
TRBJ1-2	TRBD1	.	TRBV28	TGTGCCAGCAGACCGGGACAGGGTTCCCATGGCTACACCTTC	CASRPGQGSHGYTF
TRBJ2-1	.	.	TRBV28	TGTGCCAGCAACGGGATTGAGAGCTCCTACAATGAGCAGTTCTTC	CASNGIESSYNEQFF
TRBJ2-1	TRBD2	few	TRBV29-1	TGCAGCGTTGAAGACCCCCACCGACTAGCGGGTCACTCCTACAATGAGCAGTTCTTC	CSVEDPHRLAGHSYNEQFF
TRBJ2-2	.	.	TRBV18	TGTGCCAGCTCACCCGGACAGAACACCGGGGAGCTGTTTTTT	CASSPGQNTGELFF
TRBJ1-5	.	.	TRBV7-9	TGTGCCAGCAGCTTTACAGGGAGTTTTAGCAATCAGCCCCAGCATTTT	CASSFTGSFSNQPQHF
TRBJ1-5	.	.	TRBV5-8	TGTGCCAGCAGTACCCTGGTTCGGCCCGGACATAATCAGCCCCAGCATTTT	CASSTLVRPGHNQPQHF
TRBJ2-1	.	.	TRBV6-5	TGTGCCAGCAGACCCCTGGGACTCTACAATGAGCAGTTCTTC	CASRPLGLYNEQFF
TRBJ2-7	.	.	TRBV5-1	TGCGCCAGCAGCCAATCCGGGATTAGATCCTACGAGCAGTACTTC	CASSQSGIRSYEQYF
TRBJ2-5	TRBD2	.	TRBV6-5	TGTGCCAGCAGTCAACTAGCGGGGGGTGAGACCCAGTACTTC	CASSQLAGGETQYF
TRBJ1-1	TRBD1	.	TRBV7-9	TGTGCCAGCAGCCTGGACAGGGACGGTGGAGCTTTCTTT	CASSLDRDGGAFF
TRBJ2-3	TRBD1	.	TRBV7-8	TGTGCCAGCAGCTTGGGGACAGGGATAGGGGCAGATACGCAGTATTTT	CASSLGTGIGADTQYF
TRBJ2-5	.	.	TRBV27	TGTGCCAGCACCACCCAGGGGGGCGGGGCCAAGACCCAGTACTTC	CASTTQGGGAKTQYF
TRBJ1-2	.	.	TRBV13	TGTGCCAGCACCTCCTCGGGGTGGGGAAGTTCCGATAACTATGGCTACACCTTC	CASTSSGWGSSDNYGYTF
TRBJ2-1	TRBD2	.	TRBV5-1	TGCGCCAGCAGCTCGGAGGGACTAGCGGGGGCGTTCTTC	CASSSEGLAGAFF
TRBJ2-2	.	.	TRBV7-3	TGTGCCAGCAGCCCCCGGGAACAGGGAATAACCGGGGAGCTGTTTTTT	CASSPREQGITGELFF
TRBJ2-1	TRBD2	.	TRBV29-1	TGCAGCGTTGTTTTAGCGGGAGTCGAAAAGGAGCAGTTCTTC	CSVVLAGVEKEQFF
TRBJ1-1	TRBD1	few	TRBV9	TGTGCCAGCAGCGTAGTGGGACAGGGGAACACTGAAGCTTTCTTT	CASSVVGQGNTEAFF
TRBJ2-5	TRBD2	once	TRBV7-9	TGTGCCAGCACCGGACTAGCGGGAGGATCTGGTGAGACCCAGTACTTC	CASTGLAGGSGETQYF
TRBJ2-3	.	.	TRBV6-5	TGTGCCAGCAGGTGGCGGGCCAATGCTTTCGGGCAGTATTTT	CASRWRANAFGQYF
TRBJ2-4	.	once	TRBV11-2	TGTGCCAGCAGCCCAGGAGGATGGGGTTCGGCCAAAAACATTCAGTACTTC	CASSPGGWGSAKNIQYF
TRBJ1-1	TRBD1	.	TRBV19	TGTGCCAGTACTTATTCCGGGACAGGGTTTACTGAAGCTTTCTTT	CASTYSGTGFTEAFF
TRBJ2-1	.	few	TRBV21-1	TGTGCCAGCAGCAAAGGGGTCCGGGACAGGGAATTAAAGAGAGTCAATGAGCAGTTCTTC	CASSKGVRDRELKRVNEQFF
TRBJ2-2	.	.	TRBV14	TGTGCCAGCAGCCCAACGAGGGGGGGAGTCGGGGAGCTGTTTTTT	CASSPTRGGVGELFF
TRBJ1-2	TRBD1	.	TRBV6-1	TGTGCCAGCAGTGAGGTGTGGGACAGGGTTACCAACTATGGCTACACCTTC	CASSEVWDRVTNYGYTF
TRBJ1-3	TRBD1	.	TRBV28	TGTGCCATCCAGCCCAACTCGGGACAGCTAAACACCATATATTTT	CAIQPNSGQLNTIYF
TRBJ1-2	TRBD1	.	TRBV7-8	TGTGCCAGCAGCCCACAGACAGGGGGCGATGGCTACACCTTC	CASSPQTGGDGYTF
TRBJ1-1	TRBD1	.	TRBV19	TGTGCCGCCACGGGGACAGGGTACACTGAAGCTTTCTTT	CAATGTGYTEAFF
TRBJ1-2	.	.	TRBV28	TGTGCCAGCAGTTTCACCCAGGGTGGCTATGGCTACACCTTC	CASSFTQGGYGYTF
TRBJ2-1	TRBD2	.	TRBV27	TGTGCCAGCAGACGAAAGACTAGCGGAAACTACAATGAGCAGTTCTTC	CASRRKTSGNYNEQFF
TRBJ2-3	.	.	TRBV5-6	TGTGCCAGCAGCCCGGGAGTAGGGGCAGATACGCAGTATTTT	CASSPGVGADTQYF
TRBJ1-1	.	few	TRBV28	TGTGCCAGCAGTTTAGGACAGAGGAACACTGAAGCTTTCTTT	CASSLGQRNTEAFF
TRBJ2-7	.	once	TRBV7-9	TGTGCCAGCAGCCTATCGGACGGGACCTACGAGCAGTACTTC	CASSLSDGTYEQYF
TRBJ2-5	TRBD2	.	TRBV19	TGTGCCAGTAGTATAGTTTCCGGGAGGGAGACCCAGTACTTC	CASSIVSGRETQYF
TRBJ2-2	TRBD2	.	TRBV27	TGTGCCAGCAGTTTATGGGGTAGCGGGAGGACCGGGGAGCTGTTTTTT	CASSLWGSGRTGELFF
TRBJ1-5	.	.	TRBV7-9	TGTGCCAGCAGCTTTCGGGGGGGCAATCAGCCCCAGCATTTT	CASSFRGGNQPQHF
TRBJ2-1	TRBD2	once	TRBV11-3	TGTGCCAGCAGCCCCGTTAGCGGGAGCGGATACAATGAGCAGTTCTTC	CASSPVSGSGYNEQFF
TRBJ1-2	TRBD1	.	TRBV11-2	TGTGCCAGCAGGCGGCCCGGGACAGGGGACTATGGCTACACCTTC	CASRRPGTGDYGYTF
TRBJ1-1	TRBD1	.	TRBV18	TGTGCCAGCTCAGCCCTACAGGGGGACGCTGAAGCTTTCTTT	CASSALQGDAEAFF
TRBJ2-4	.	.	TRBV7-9	TGTGCCAGCAGCCTTCCCGGGGGAGAAAACATTCAGTACTTC	CASSLPGGENIQYF
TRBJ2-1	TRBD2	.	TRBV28	TGTGCCAGCACCTTAGCGGGAAATACGCCCGGACGCAATGAGCAGTTCTTC	CASTLAGNTPGRNEQFF
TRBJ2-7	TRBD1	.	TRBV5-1	TGCGCCAGCAGCTGGAGGACAGGCAACTCCTACGAGCAGTACTTC	CASSWRTGNSYEQYF
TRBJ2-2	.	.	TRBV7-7	TGTGCTAGCAGCTTTAAGGGGGATACCGGGGAGCTGTTTTTT	CASSFKGDTGELFF
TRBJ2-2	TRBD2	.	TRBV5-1	TGCGCCAGCAGCTTTCGGCCGGGACTAGATAACACCGGGGAGCTGTTTTTT	CASSFRPGLDNTGELFF
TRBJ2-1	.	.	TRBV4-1	TGCGCCAGCAGCCAAGTGGGGCACGGCGGGGGCGAGCAGTTCTTC	CASSQVGHGGGEQFF
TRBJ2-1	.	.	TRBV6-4	TGTGCCAGCAGTGACTCCAGCGGGCGAGAGAACAATGAGCAGTTCTTC	CASSDSSGRENNEQFF
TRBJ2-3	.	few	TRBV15	TGTGCCACCAGCAACCCGACCGGGAAGGACACAGATACGCAGTATTTT	CATSNPTGKDTDTQYF
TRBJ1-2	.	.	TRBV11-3	TGTGCCAGCAGCTTAGAGAGGGGGAGTTCTTCTAACTATGGCTACACCTTC	CASSLERGSSSNYGYTF
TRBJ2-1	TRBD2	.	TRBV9	TGTGCCAGCAGCGTAGACATAGCGGGAGGTAATGAGCAGTTCTTC	CASSVDIAGGNEQFF
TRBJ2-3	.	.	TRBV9	TGTGCCAGCAGCGCGGACCATGGGGAGGCCAGCACAGATACGCAGTATTTT	CASSADHGEASTDTQYF
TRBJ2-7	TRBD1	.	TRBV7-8	TGTGCCAGCAGGCGACAGGGTCGGGACGAGCAGTACTTC	CASRRQGRDEQYF
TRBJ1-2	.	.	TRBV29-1	TGCAGCTTCTTAAACAGCGGGACGAAATTCAACTATGGCTACACCTTC	CSFLNSGTKFNYGYTF
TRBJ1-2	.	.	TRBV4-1	TGCGCCAGCAGCCAACCACGGACAGTGACCATTTATGGCTACACCTTC	CASSQPRTVTIYGYTF
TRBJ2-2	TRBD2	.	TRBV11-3	TGTGCCAGCAGCCTGCAGGGACTAGCGGGGAGCGGGGAGCTGTTTTTT	CASSLQGLAGSGELFF
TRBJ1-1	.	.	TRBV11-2	TGTGCCAGCAGCTTAGGGTTCAGGGGTCTGAACACTGAAGCTTTCTTT	CASSLGFRGLNTEAFF
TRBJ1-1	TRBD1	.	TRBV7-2	TGTGCCAGCAGCTTAGGTTATTATCGGACAGGGGAGAGGACTGAAGCTTTCTTT	CASSLGYYRTGERTEAFF
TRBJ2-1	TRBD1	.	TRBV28	TGTGCCAGCAGTTCCTCCGGGACAGGGAACCGGGAGCAGTTCTTC	CASSSSGTGNREQFF